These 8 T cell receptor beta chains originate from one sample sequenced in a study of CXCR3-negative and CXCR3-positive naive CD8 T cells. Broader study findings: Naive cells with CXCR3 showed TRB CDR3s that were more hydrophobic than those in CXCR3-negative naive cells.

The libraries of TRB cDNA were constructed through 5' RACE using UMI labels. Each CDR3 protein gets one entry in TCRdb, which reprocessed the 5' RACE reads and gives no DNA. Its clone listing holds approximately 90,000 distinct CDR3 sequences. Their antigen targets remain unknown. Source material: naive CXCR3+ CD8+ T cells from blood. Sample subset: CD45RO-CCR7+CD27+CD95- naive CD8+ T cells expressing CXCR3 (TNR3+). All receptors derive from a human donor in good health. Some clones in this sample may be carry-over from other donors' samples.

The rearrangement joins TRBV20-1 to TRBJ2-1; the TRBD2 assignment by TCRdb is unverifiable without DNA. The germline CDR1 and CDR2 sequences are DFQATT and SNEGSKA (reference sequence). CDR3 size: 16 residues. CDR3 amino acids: CSAPILAESSYNEQFF.

This chain's CDR3 is CASSETSGLYNEQLF. This chain joins TRBV6-4 and TRBJ2-1; TCRdb names TRBD2, which stays unverified in the absence of DNA. Looked up from germline, CDR1 is MRHNA and CDR2 is SNTAGT. The CDR3 has 15 residues.

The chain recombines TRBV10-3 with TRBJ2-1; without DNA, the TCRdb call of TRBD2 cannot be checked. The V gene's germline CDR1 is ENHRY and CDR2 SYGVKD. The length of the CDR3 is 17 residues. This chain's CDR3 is CAINPGMLAGGLYEQFF.

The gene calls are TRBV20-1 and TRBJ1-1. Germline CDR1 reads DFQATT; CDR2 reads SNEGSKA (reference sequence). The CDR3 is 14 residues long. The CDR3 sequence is CSAFTRADNTEAFF.

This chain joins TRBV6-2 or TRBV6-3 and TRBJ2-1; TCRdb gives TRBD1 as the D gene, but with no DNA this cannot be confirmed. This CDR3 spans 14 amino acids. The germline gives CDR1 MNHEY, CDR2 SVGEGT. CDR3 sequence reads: CASSRQGEHNEQFF.

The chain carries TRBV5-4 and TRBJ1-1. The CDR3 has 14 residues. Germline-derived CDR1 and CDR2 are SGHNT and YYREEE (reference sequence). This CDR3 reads CASSGSTGLAEAFF.

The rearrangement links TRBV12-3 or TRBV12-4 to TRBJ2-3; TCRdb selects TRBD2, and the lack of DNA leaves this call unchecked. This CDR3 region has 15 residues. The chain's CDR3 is CASSSGGGSQDTQYF.

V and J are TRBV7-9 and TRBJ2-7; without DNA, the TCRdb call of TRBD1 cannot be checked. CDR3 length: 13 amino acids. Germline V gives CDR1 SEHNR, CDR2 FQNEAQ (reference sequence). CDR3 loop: CASSAPGVVEQYF.